This T cell receptor beta chain derives from a study of control samples from healthy donors and cancer patients. CDR1 is SEHNR, CDR2 FQNEAQ, per germline (reference sequence). The J segment lost 11 bases and the V segment lost 5 bases, leaving 7 bases of the junction unmatched. This CDR3 is built from 12 residues. Sequencing was performed with immunoSEQ multiplex PCR; in TCRdb, only in-frame clones are kept and a portion is missing. The data contain 70,000 or so clones, approximately 88% of them singletons. The source is a man aged 45 to 65 in good health. V and J are TRBV7-9 and TRBJ1-1; 8 nucleotides line up with TRBD1. Sequencing used blood. As DNA, the CDR3 is TGTGCCAGCAGCCTTCGGACAGGGCGGGCTTTCTTT. Translation gives CASSLRTGRAFF.